Listed below are T cell receptor beta chains from one sample, sequenced in a study of vaccination effects on CD4 cells after COVID-19. Profiled with immunoSEQ multiplex PCR; TCRdb holds only in-frame clones, not every one. The sample contains some 30,000 clones, approximately 69% of which appear only once. These TCRs are of unknown antigen specificity. The specimen was CD4+ T cells from PBMCs cultured with SARS-CoV-2 spike peptides, collected after COVID-19 vaccination. These receptors were collected from a human donor who received a COVID-19 vaccine. CDR3s include the opening cysteine and the closing phenylalanine or tryptophan. Fields, in order: J gene, clone size, V gene, CDR3 protein. Clone size appears in some rows only: once, few, many, or a class for an expanded clone.

>TRBJ2-7|once|TRBV3-1/TRBV3-2
CASSQGLPGHGVEQYF
>TRBJ2-7|few|TRBV5-1
CASSLGGTGYYEQYF
>TRBJ1-1|-|TRBV10-3
CAIRQGLNTEAFF
>TRBJ1-5|-|TRBV19
CASTKTGQGNQPQHF
>TRBJ2-1|once|TRBV6-6
CASSYELSSYNEQFF
>TRBJ2-1|-|TRBV4-2
CASSQDPAGIGLVSYNEQFF
>TRBJ2-1|-|TRBV4-2
CASSISGGDNNEQFF
>TRBJ2-3|few|TRBV12-3/TRBV12-4
CASRFSTDTQYF
>TRBJ2-2|few|TRBV4-1
CASSQVGGGSISGELFF
>TRBJ1-1|-|TRBV7-9
CASSLRAVGEAFF
>TRBJ2-7|-|TRBV4-1
CASSQGLKGSGEQYF
>TRBJ1-6|-|TRBV2
CASRGTELNSPLHF
>TRBJ2-7|-|TRBV6-5
CASIRDRASIYEQYF
>TRBJ1-1|-|TRBV5-1
CASSLGLGGGTEAFF
>TRBJ2-5|-|TRBV6-5
CASTQGREETQYF
>TRBJ1-1|-|TRBV5-1
CASSLEGQGVGGTEAFF
>TRBJ2-6|-|TRBV27
CASSRQGAGANVLTF
>TRBJ1-1|-|TRBV6-2/TRBV6-3
CASSEVGTEAFF
>TRBJ1-2|-|TRBV10-3
CATYTHSTVNGYTF
>TRBJ2-1|-|TRBV27
CASSFSNNEQFF
>TRBJ2-4|-|TRBV5-1
CASSSEPGLNIQYF
>TRBJ2-1|-|TRBV5-1
CASSFGGGLAAFSSYNEQFF
>TRBJ1-4|-|TRBV27
CASSFDRGREKLFF
>TRBJ1-1|-|TRBV28
CASSFQPGQGGFF